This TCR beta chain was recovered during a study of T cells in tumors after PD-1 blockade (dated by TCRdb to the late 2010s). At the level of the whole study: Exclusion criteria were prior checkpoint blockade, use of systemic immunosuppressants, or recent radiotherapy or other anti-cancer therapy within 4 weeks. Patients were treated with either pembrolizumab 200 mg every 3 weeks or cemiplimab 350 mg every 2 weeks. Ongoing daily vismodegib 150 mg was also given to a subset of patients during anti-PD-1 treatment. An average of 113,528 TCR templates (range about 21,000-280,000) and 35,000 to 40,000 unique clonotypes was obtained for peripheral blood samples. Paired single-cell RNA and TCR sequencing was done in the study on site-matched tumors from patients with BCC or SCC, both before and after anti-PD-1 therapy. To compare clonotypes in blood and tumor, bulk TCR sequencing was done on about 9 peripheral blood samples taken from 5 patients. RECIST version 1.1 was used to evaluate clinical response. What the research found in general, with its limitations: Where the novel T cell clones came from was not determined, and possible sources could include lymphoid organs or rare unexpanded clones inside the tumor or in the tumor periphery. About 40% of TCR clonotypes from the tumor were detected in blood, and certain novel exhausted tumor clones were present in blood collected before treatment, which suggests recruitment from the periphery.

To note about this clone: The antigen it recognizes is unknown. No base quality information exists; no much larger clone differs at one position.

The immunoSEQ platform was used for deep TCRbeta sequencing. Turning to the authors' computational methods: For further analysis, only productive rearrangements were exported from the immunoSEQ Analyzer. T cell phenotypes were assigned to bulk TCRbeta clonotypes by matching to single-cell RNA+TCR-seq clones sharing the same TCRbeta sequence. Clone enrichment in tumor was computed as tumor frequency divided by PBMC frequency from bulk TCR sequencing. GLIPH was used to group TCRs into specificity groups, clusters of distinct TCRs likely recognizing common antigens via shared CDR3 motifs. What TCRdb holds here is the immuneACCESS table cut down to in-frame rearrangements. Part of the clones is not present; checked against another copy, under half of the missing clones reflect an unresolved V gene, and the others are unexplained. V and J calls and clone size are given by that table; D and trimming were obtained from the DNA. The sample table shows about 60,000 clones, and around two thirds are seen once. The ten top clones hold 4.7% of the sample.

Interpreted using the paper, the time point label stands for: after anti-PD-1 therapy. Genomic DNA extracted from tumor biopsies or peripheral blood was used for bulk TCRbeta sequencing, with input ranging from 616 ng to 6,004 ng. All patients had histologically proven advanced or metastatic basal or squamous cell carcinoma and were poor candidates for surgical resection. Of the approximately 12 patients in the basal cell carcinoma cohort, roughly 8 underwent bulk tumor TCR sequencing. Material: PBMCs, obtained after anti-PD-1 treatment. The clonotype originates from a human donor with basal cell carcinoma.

The CDR3 in this case is CASTSGQMNTEAFF. The nucleotide sequence reads TGTGCCAGCACTTCGGGACAGATGAACACTGAAGCTTTCTTT. The rearrangement joined TRBV6-5 to TRBJ1-1; TRBD1 lines up with 7 middle nucleotides. After removal of 7 bases from V and 0 bases from J, the junction retains 5 bases not matched to a gene. Reading from cysteine to phenylalanine, the CDR3 counts 14 amino acids. Just the 42-base CDR3 DNA is kept, in frame starting at base 1. The CDR1 and CDR2 encoded by the germline V gene are MNHEY and SVGAGI.